This TCR beta chain was documented in a study of neurological immune-mediated disorders (dated by TCRdb to between 2017 and 2020). Describing the broader study: Using UMI-based sequencing, the study compared peripheral blood TCR-beta repertoires from patients with HTLV-I-associated myelopathy (HAM/TSP), patients with multiple sclerosis, and healthy controls. To precisely calculate how much the frequency of each individual clone varied, libraries were sequenced in technical triplicate. The cohort comprised 65 to 75 subjects: about 15 HAM/TSP patients, 35 or so multiple sclerosis patients and about 20 healthy controls. The approximately 100 TCR-beta libraries included longitudinal samples, technical triplicates and paired sorted CD4+ and CD8+ T-cell subsets alongside PBMC samples. General findings and caveats noted by the study authors: No identical CDR3 amino acid sequences were shared among expanded clones across subjects, suggesting private TCR-beta repertoires in all groups. The highest TCR clonal expansion was observed in HAM/TSP patients, whereas the lowest was observed in MS patients, even when compared with healthy controls.

The table lists this clonotype with many counts. Its target antigen remains unknown. Per-nucleotide qualities are absent, and no much larger clonotype sits a single base away. CDR1 is given as LGHNA and CDR2 as YSLEER, both from the germline V gene. V was cut back by 0 bases and J by 0 bases, leaving a gap of 8 bases between them. There are 16 amino acids in the CDR3, from cysteine to phenylalanine inclusive. Only the CDR3 DNA stays, 48 bases, in frame from base 1. What this sample's time point label stands for: technical triplicate 1. Sorted-subset TCR libraries were prepared from about a million sorted CD4+ or CD8+ T cells. PBMCs were separated from peripheral blood using Ficoll-Hypaque density gradient centrifugation and then cryopreserved in liquid nitrogen. The study also sequenced paired sorted CD4+ and CD8+ subsets from healthy controls, HAM/TSP patients and MS patients. cDNA was synthesized by template-switch 5'RACE using a primer carrying a 10-nucleotide random unique molecular identifier by which each TCR transcript was tagged. Over 180 million TCR-beta sequences, covering 15-18 subjects, were produced in each sequencing run. Total RNA was extracted with the RNeasy kit. TCR-beta VDJ regions were amplified with primers for the TCR constant region and the 5'RACE anchor, using the KAPA Real-time Library Amplification kit. Sample indexes and Illumina adaptors were added in a first PCR, after which library yield was increased in a second PCR. After Ampure bead purification, the TCR product of roughly 650 bp was size-selected on a 2% E-gel SizeSelection system. Before pooling, library quality was checked on a Bioanalyzer, concentration was measured with Qubit, and libraries were quantified with the Kapa Library Quantification kit. An Illumina HiSeq 2500 sequenced the libraries paired-end 2 x 150 bp. To increase sequence diversity, about 25-31% phiX was spiked into each library pool. Turning to the authors' computational methods: The UMI-based MiGEC pipeline processed quality-filtered reads and removed over 75% of raw TCR sequences during error correction. VDJ genes were aligned to IMGT germline references, and each clonotype was defined by a unique CDR3 amino acid sequence together with V-J genes. Clonal expansion, Shannon diversity and CDR3 relatedness (CalcPairwiseDistances, ClusterSamples) were evaluated with VDJtools, and phylogenetic trees were built with CLCbio workbench. Clones with at least 8 unique UMIs were defined as expanded, with this threshold being based on coefficient-of-variation modelling across technical triplicates. TCRdb reanalyzed the raw reads on its own, using fastp at Q25 for trimming and MiXCR for clone calling, and kept in-frame beta chains. Each CDR3 protein gets just one entry, which takes the most common genes and DNA from the rows behind it. The V and J calls were not made by the authors but by TCRdb's processing. The sample profile shows about 24,000 distinct CDR3 sequences; over 10% of them were found once. Together, the top ten hold less than 5.5% of the sample.

The chain links TRBV4-3 with TRBJ1-4; too little of a D gene remains to name it. This receptor was identified in a female donor with HTLV-1-associated myelopathy (HAM/TSP). The sequenced material came from CD4+ T cells from blood. CDR3 loop: CASSQDWRATNEKLFF. The base sequence is TGCGCCAGCAGCCAAGATTGGAGGGCAACTAATGAAAAACTGTTTTTT.